The present T cell receptor beta chain was sequenced within a study of Graves' ophthalmopathy and Graves' hyperthyroidism. About the research overall: Peripheral blood samples were taken at initial diagnosis, before any treatment.

The sequenced template was RNA, covering the TCR beta CDR3 region. The first-round RT-PCR employed HTBI primers together with the Qiagen OneStep RT-PCR kit. A multiplex PCR was then performed as the second round. Via MiXCR, TCRdb re-called the multiplex PCR reads, giving one row per CDR3 protein. The profile covers 240,000 or so distinct CDR3 sequences, with about 47% appearing a single time and around half taken by the ten largest. This clonotype showed up just a few times. CDR1 and CDR2 from the germline V gene are SNHLY and FYNNEI. The V gene lost 4 bases and the J gene lost 4 bases, with 13 bases spanning the gap. The CDR3 is 14 amino acids.

The genes are TRBV2 and TRBJ1-1; tentatively, D is TRBD1 (5 bases). The sequencing input was peripheral blood. This TCR was recovered from an adult man with Graves' ophthalmopathy. CDR3 sequence: CASSGGQRFTEAFF. CDR3 bases: TGTGCCAGCAGTGGGGGCCAACGTTTCACTGAAGCTTTCTTT. The full variable domain, rest sourced from reference TRBV2 and TRBJ1-1, is EPEVTQTPSHQVTQMGQEVILRCVPISNHLYFYWYRQILGQKVEFLVSFYNNEISEKSEIFDDQFSVERPDGSNFTLKIRSTKLEDSAMYFCASSGGQRFTEAFFGQGTRLTVV.